Presented here are 30 T cell receptor beta chains from one specimen sequenced in a study of neurological immune-mediated disorders. TCRdb reanalysed the 5' RACE reads using MiXCR and keeps one entry per CDR3 protein. The repertoire has around 68,000 distinct CDR3 sequences, more than 3.5% of them found once; the top ten carry just over 2.5%. Sequencing input: PBMCs. The receptors shown here come from a man in his fifties with multiple sclerosis.

This clonotype was detected ten times or more. J is TRBJ1-5 and V is TRBV27; D is unclear. The CDR3 extends over 14 amino acids. Germline V lookup: CDR1 MNHEY, CDR2 SMNVEV (reference sequence). Deletions cut 2 bases from V and 4 bases from J, with 9 bases between. The CDR3 nucleotides read TGTGCCAGCAGTTTAGCCTGGGGAAATCAGCCCCAGCATTTT. Its translation: CASSLAWGNQPQHF.

In its sample, this clonotype was seen many times. The V gene is TRBV5-1, the J gene TRBJ2-5; 11 bases align to TRBD1. J lost 1 base, V lost 4 bases, and 6 bases had no gene match. This CDR3 spans 16 amino acids. Germline V gene data show CDR1 as SGHRS and CDR2 as YFSETQ. The CDR3 sequence: CASSPGGTGGQETQYF. DNA for the CDR3: TGCGCCAGCAGCCCGGGCGGGACAGGGGGCCAAGAGACCCAGTACTTC.

This clonotype was detected many times. The chain carries TRBV27 and TRBJ2-7; D gene ambiguous. CDR3 length: 11 amino acids. V was pared by 5 bases and J by 2 bases, with 4 bases between. Germline V gives CDR1 MNHEY, CDR2 SMNVEV (reference sequence). The CDR3, as DNA: TGTGCCAGCAGTGAGACCTACGAGCAGTACGTC. Translated: CASSETYEQYV.

This clonotype was counted many times. CDR3 coding DNA: TGCAGTGCTAGCGGTGGACTGGAGCAGTTCTTC. It is translated as CSASGGLEQFF. V gene TRBV20-1 combines with J gene TRBJ2-1; tentative D call: TRBD2 (5 bases). The V and J ends lost 3 bases and 10 bases respectively, with 10 bases between them. The CDR3 contains 11 residues. Germline assignment: CDR1 DFQATT and CDR2 SNEGSKA (reference sequence).

This clonotype was seen repeatedly, ten times or more. V is TRBV9 and J is TRBJ1-4; tentative D call: TRBD1 (5 bases). V lost 2 bases to trimming and J lost 5 bases, with 10 bases between them. This CDR3 comprises 14 residues. Germline values: CDR1 SGDLS, CDR2 YYNGEE. The CDR3 loop is CASSVKGANEKLFF. In DNA, the CDR3 is TGTGCCAGCAGCGTTAAAGGGGCGAATGAAAAACTGTTTTTT.

The sample holds many counts of this clonotype. The J gene is TRBJ2-1, the V gene TRBV5-1, with D perhaps given as TRBD1 or TRBD2 (5 bases each). V lost 4 bases and J lost 2, with 7 bases in between. The CDR3 loop spans 13 amino acids. Germline V gives CDR1 SGHRS, CDR2 YFSETQ. The DNA of the CDR3 is TGCGCCAGCAGCAGGGACCCCTACAATGAGCAGTTCTTC. Amino acids: CASSRDPYNEQFF.

This clonotype was detected a few times. This rearrangement joins TRBV12-3 or TRBV12-4 to TRBJ1-1; D unclear. CDR3 size: 15 residues. The V and J ends lost 4 bases and 1 base respectively, with 13 bases between them. The CDR3 coding sequence is TGTGCCAGCAGTTCAAAAAAGAGGACGAACACTGAAGCTTTCTTT. Translation: CASSSKKRTNTEAFF.

This clonotype was recorded at least ten times. One end of the junction varies from germline; a read error may be responsible. The rearrangement links TRBV6-1 to TRBJ1-5; D gene unclear. CDR3 length: 16 amino acids. Looked up from germline, CDR1 is MNHNS and CDR2 is SASEGT. The CDR3 coding sequence is TGTGCCAGCAGTGAAACTTGGCAGTATAGCAATCAGCCCCAGAATTTT. As protein: CASSETWQYSNQPQNF.

This clonotype was detected ten times or more. The chain links TRBV24-1 to TRBJ1-2; D ambiguous. This CDR3 is built from 10 residues. Germline V gene lookup returns CDR1 KGHDR and CDR2 SFDVKD. The V gene lost 9 bases and the J gene lost 7 bases, with 8 bases spanning the gap. CDR3 residues: CATGPVGYTF. The CDR3 nucleotides read TGTGCCACCGGGCCGGTTGGCTACACCTTC.

This clonotype has ten or more counts. V and J are TRBV20-1 and TRBJ1-3; weak D call: TRBD1 (6 bases). Germline CDR1 and CDR2: DFQATT and SNEGSKA (reference sequence). Trimming shortened V by 0 bases and J by 2 bases, and 11 bases separated the two germline ends. The CDR3 loop spans 15 amino acids. The CDR3 loop reads CSARDVGGPGNTIYF. Written as DNA, the CDR3 is TGCAGTGCTAGAGATGTCGGGGGCCCTGGAAACACCATATATTTT.

This clonotype was recorded many times. The V and J genes are TRBV27 and TRBJ1-2, with D hard to call. Trimming took off 5 bases at V and 4 bases at J, with 20 bases between the two ends. The germline gives CDR1 MNHEY, CDR2 SMNVEV (reference sequence). The CDR3 contains 16 residues. CDR3 DNA: TGTGCCAGCAGTCGCCGTCAGACCACCACCCCCTATGGCTACACCTTC. Translated, it gives CASSRRQTTTPYGYTF.

This clonotype has at least ten counts. This rearrangement joins TRBV12-3 or TRBV12-4 to TRBJ2-5; 9 bases agree with TRBD1. This CDR3 contains 14 residues. With V trimmed by 5 bases and J by 5 bases, 6 bases remained unmatched. The CDR3 protein is CASSPTGGVETQYF. In DNA, the CDR3 is TGTGCCAGCAGTCCTACAGGGGGCGTGGAGACCCAGTACTTC.

In its sample, this clonotype was seen many times. The chain combines TRBV5-1 with TRBJ1-2, with 7 bases aligning to TRBD1. The germline gives CDR1 SGHRS, CDR2 YFSETQ. This CDR3 spans 15 amino acids. V lost 3 bases, J lost 0 bases, and 5 bases stayed unmatched. In DNA, the CDR3 is TGCGCCAGCAGCTGGGGACAGACCACTAACTATGGCTACACCTTC. This gives the protein CASSWGQTTNYGYTF.

This clonotype turned up a few times. The V gene is TRBV29-1, the J gene TRBJ2-6, with D maybe TRBD1 (5 bases). Between the trimmed V and J ends, which lost 4 bases and 3 bases, there was a span of 7 bases. The CDR3 consists of 13 residues. The germline V gene encodes CDR1 SQVTM and CDR2 ANQGSEA. In DNA, the CDR3 is TGCAGCGTTGGCAGGGTTGGGGCCAACGTCCTGACTTTC. Residues: CSVGRVGANVLTF.

This clonotype was detected ten times or more. V is TRBV18 and J is TRBJ2-7, with D possibly being TRBD1 (5 bases). The CDR3 covers 14 residues. Trimming removed 4 bases from V and 4 bases from J, with 14 bases in between. CDR1 and CDR2 from the germline V gene are KGHSH and LQKENI. The CDR3 DNA sequence: TGTGCCAGCTCACAGGACACAGGAAAGTACGAGCAGTACTTC. It encodes CASSQDTGKYEQYF.

This clonotype was counted many times. The rearrangement uses TRBV12-3 or TRBV12-4 and TRBJ2-7, with unresolved D. Trimming stripped 6 bases from V and 3 bases from J, with 9 bases between. CDR3 length: 12 residues. CDR3 protein: CASSSHGYEQYF. The CDR3 DNA follows: TGTGCCAGCAGCTCACACGGCTACGAGCAGTACTTC.

This clonotype was found many times. The chain carries TRBV20-1 and TRBJ1-1, with D hard to call. With 0 bases removed from V and 0 bases from J, the gap between germline ends came to 14 bases. The CDR3 loop spans 16 amino acids. Per germline, CDR1 DFQATT and CDR2 SNEGSKA (reference sequence). CDR3 coding DNA: TGCAGTGCTAGAGATACGGCGGCACCCTTGAACACTGAAGCTTTCTTT. It translates to CSARDTAAPLNTEAFF.

In its sample, this clonotype was seen many times. Mismatch with germline at one junction end may stem from a read error. The V call is TRBV4-1, the J call TRBJ1-6; D not resolved. Germline CDR1 MGHRA, CDR2 YSYEKL. The CDR3 extends over 12 amino acids. The CDR3 DNA sequence: TGCGCCAGCAGCCAGGCGAATTCACCCCTCAACTTT. It yields the protein CASSQANSPLNF.

The DNA for the CDR3 is TGTGCCAGCAGCGCCCGGGACAGACAATACAATGAGCAGTTCTTC. Its protein product is CASSARDRQYNEQFF. V usage is TRBV3-1 and J usage is TRBJ2-1, with 7 bases aligning to TRBD1. V shed 5 bases, J shed 4 bases, and the junction held 8 bases outside the gene matches. CDR1 and CDR2 from the germline V gene are LGHDT and YNNKEL (reference sequence). The CDR3 has 15 amino acids.

This clonotype was observed many times. The chain couples TRBV20-1 to TRBJ2-1; TRBD2 aligns across 10 bases. This CDR3 is 15 amino acids long. Germline CDR1 reads DFQATT; CDR2 reads SNEGSKA (reference sequence). Trimming removed 2 bases from V and 8 bases from J; junction bases left unmatched: 9. The CDR3 nucleotides read TGCAGTGCTAGAAACCCTAGCGGGAGAGGCTATGAGCAGTTCTTC. The encoded protein is CSARNPSGRGYEQFF.

The chain is built from TRBV5-1 and TRBJ2-3; TRBD2 agrees at 9 bases. This CDR3 region has 16 residues. The V segment lost 4 bases and the J segment 1 base; nucleotides outside the gene matches: 7. Germline CDR1 and CDR2: SGHRS and YFSETQ. This chain's CDR3 is CASSGAGTSRTDTQYF. The CDR3 DNA sequence: TGCGCCAGCAGCGGAGCCGGGACTAGCCGCACAGATACGCAGTATTTT.

This clonotype was counted at least ten times. This rearrangement joins TRBV25-1 to TRBJ2-1, with D perhaps matching TRBD2 (6 bases). Germline CDR1 MGHDK, CDR2 SYGVNS. Trimming stripped 3 bases from V and 0 bases from J, with 12 bases between. This CDR3 contains 16 residues. The CDR3 is CASSDATGSSYNEQFF. The CDR3 DNA follows: TGTGCCAGCAGTGACGCTACCGGGAGCTCCTACAATGAGCAGTTCTTC.

This clonotype was detected many times. This chain uses TRBV20-1 with TRBJ2-5, with D unclear. The germline V gene encodes CDR1 DFQATT and CDR2 SNEGSKA (reference sequence). The germline V and J ends were trimmed by 1 base and 1 base, with 7 bases remaining between them. This CDR3 contains 13 residues. This CDR3 is CSARGVGQETQYF. The CDR3 DNA reads TGCAGTGCTAGAGGTGTTGGCCAAGAGACCCAGTACTTC.

Points on this clonotype: A read error may be the cause here, since a much bigger clone is one base away. The chain recombines TRBV11-2 with TRBJ1-4; D remains ambiguous. The germline V and J ends were trimmed by 0 bases and 4 bases, with 15 bases remaining between them. Germline assignment: CDR1 SGHAT and CDR2 FQNNGV. The CDR3 length is 17 residues. The CDR3 loop reads CASSLESPRKFNEKLFF. The DNA of the CDR3 is TGTGCCAGCAGCTTAGAGTCCCCCCGGAAGTTTAATGAAAAACTGTTTTTT.

This clonotype was found many times. The rearrangement joins TRBV20-1 to TRBJ1-1; D possibly corresponds to TRBD1 (6 bases). Germline V gives CDR1 DFQATT, CDR2 SNEGSKA (reference sequence). The length of the CDR3 is 17 residues. V was shortened by 5 bases and J by 5 bases, with 27 bases between the two germline ends. CDR3 nucleotides: TGCAGTGCTGGTAGTGTGAAGGGAGGGGGTCTTGGGACTGAAGCTTTCTTT. The encoded protein is CSAGSVKGGGLGTEAFF.

This clonotype was seen at least ten times. The CDR3 nucleotides are TGCGCCAGCAGCTTGTCGGCCCCTTATAGTCATGAAGCTTTCTTT. Translation gives CASSLSAPYSHEAFF. This chain uses TRBV5-1 with TRBJ1-1; D call uncertain. Germline values: CDR1 SGHRS, CDR2 YFSETQ. Trimming shortened V by 1 base and J by 7 bases, and 17 bases separated the two germline ends. CDR3 length: 15 amino acids.

This chain uses TRBV5-6 with TRBJ2-2; 10 bases agree with TRBD1. V was pared by 3 bases and J by 5 bases, with 7 bases of the junction left unmatched. The CDR3 contains 16 residues. Germline assignment: CDR1 SGHDT and CDR2 YYEEEE. The CDR3 DNA is TGTGCCAGCAGCTCCGATTGGACAGGGGGGACCGGGGAGCTGTTTTTT. It codes for CASSSDWTGGTGELFF.

There are many counts of this clonotype. The chain combines TRBV5-1 with TRBJ1-2; tentative D call: TRBD1 (5 bases). V lost 0 bases to trimming and J lost 7 bases, with 16 bases between them. Germline CDR1 reads SGHRS; CDR2 reads YFSETQ. This CDR3 comprises 15 residues. The CDR3 DNA reads as TGCGCCAGCAGCTTGGCAGGGCTCAGACGTAGTGGCTACACCTTC. Its translation is CASSLAGLRRSGYTF.

This clonotype showed up just a few times. V usage is TRBV10-3 and J usage is TRBJ2-5, with 9 bases matching TRBD1. The CDR3 spans 15 residues. J gave up 5 bases and V 5 bases, and 9 bases lay outside the gene matches. Germline values: CDR1 ENHRY, CDR2 SYGVKD. In DNA, the CDR3 is TGTGCCATCAGTCCGCGAGACAGGGGGGTTGAGACCCAGTACTTC. Translated, it gives CAISPRDRGVETQYF.

This clonotype was observed many times. CDR3 nucleotide sequence: TGCAGTGCTCCGCCGGCTGGGGACAGGGGCACTGAAGCTTTCTTT. Its protein product is CSAPPAGDRGTEAFF. V gene TRBV20-1 combines with J gene TRBJ1-1; 10 bases fit TRBD1. CDR1 is DFQATT, CDR2 SNEGSKA, per germline (reference sequence). The CDR3 consists of 15 residues. After removal of 5 bases from V and 4 bases from J, the junction contained 10 bases not matched to a gene.